The 27 T cell receptor beta chains below all came from one sample that was sequenced in a study of shared clonotypes between healthy human individuals. Assay used: immunoSEQ multiplex PCR; TCRdb lists only in-frame clones, some missing. Here the sample spans approximately 2.5 million clones, around nine tenths being singletons. The specimen was naive CD4+ T cells sorted from blood. Subset denoted: CD45RA+ positively selected. The receptors come from a young man in good health.

Comment on this clone: This likely comes from a read error, as the CDR3 has no conserved phenylalanine or tryptophan at its end. No DNA is shown, since the ends of the CDR3 on it are uncertain; the CDR3 is the one TCRdb lists. J is TRBJ1-4 and V is TRBV11-2. Germline assignment: CDR1 SGHAT and CDR2 FQNNGV. The CDR3 is made up of 9 amino acids, end residues included. The CDR3 sequence: CASSLLSPS.

This clone was picked up one time. This chain connects TRBV5-1 to TRBJ2-1; TRBD2 aligns across 8 bases. V dropped 3 bases and J dropped 4; count of bases not matched to a gene: 12. Germline CDR1 reads SGHRS; CDR2 reads YFSETQ. This CDR3 is built from 17 residues. The CDR3 DNA reads as TGCGCCAGCAGCTCCTACCTTAGCGGGACTATTTACAATGAGCAGTTCTTC. Its protein product is CASSSYLSGTIYNEQFF. Full variable domain (rest looked up from reference TRBV5-1 and TRBJ2-1): KAGVTQTPRYLIKTRGQQVTLSCSPISGHRSVSWYQQTPGQGLQFLFEYFSETQRNKGNFPGRFSGRQFSNSRSEMNVSTLELGDSALYLCASSSYLSGTIYNEQFFGPGTRLTVL.

The chain joins TRBV5-1 to TRBJ2-3, with D uncertain. The ends were cut back, 0 bases at V and 5 bases at J, with 10 bases in the middle. The CDR3 extends over 14 amino acids. In germline, CDR1 is SGHRS, CDR2 YFSETQ. The CDR3 sequence is CASSLGLWGDTQYF. CDR3 nucleotides: TGCGCCAGCAGCTTGGGCCTCTGGGGAGATACGCAGTATTTT.

This sequence joins TRBV7-9 and TRBJ1-1, with D possibly TRBD1 on 6 matching bases. Germline CDR1 and CDR2: SEHNR and FQNEAQ (reference sequence). This CDR3 contains 13 residues. V shed 4 bases and J shed 12 bases, with 18 bases lying between them. As DNA, the CDR3 is TGTGCCAGCAGCTACTATGAGAGGGGGGGAACTTTCTTT. Amino acids: CASSYYERGGTFF.

The chain couples TRBV11-2 to TRBJ2-7, with D perhaps TRBD2 (6 bases). Germline CDR1 and CDR2: SGHAT and FQNNGV. The CDR3 sequence is 14 residues long. The V end lost 1 base, the J end lost 3 bases, and 10 bases lay between the germline ends. CDR3 DNA sequence: TGTGCCAGCAGCTTAGGTCCTAGCGTCTACGAGCAGTACTTC. Translated, it gives CASSLGPSVYEQYF.

The chain links TRBV5-1 to TRBJ2-1, with 7 bases fitting TRBD2. Germline loops: CDR1 SGHRS, CDR2 YFSETQ. CDR3 length equals 15 residues. The trim removed 4 bases at V and 2 bases at J, leaving 6 bases unmatched. CDR3 DNA: TGCGCCAGCAGCGTAACTAGCGTGACCTACAATGAGCAGTTCTTC. It is translated as CASSVTSVTYNEQFF. The full variable domain, its missing parts supplied by reference TRBV5-1 and TRBJ2-1, is KAGVTQTPRYLIKTRGQQVTLSCSPISGHRSVSWYQQTPGQGLQFLFEYFSETQRNKGNFPGRFSGRQFSNSRSEMNVSTLELGDSALYLCASSVTSVTYNEQFFGPGTRLTVL.

The chain joins TRBV6-5 to TRBJ1-6, with TRBD1 identical over 10 bases. The CDR3 has 14 residues. The V segment lost 8 bases and the J segment 6 bases; nucleotides outside the gene matches: 4. The V gene's germline CDR1 is MNHEY and CDR2 SVGAGI. DNA of the CDR3: TGTGCCAGCGCCAGGGACAGGGGTAATTCACCCCTCCACTTT. Protein: CASARDRGNSPLHF.

Worth noting for this clone: Other DNA sequences of this sample code for an identical CDR3. V and J are TRBV29-1 and TRBJ2-5, with D tentatively TRBD2 (6 bases). The CDR3 covers 13 residues. V was cut by 2 bases and J by 5 bases, with 12 bases left in between. The V gene's germline CDR1 is SQVTM and CDR2 ANQGSEA. CDR3 sequence (DNA): TGCAGCGTTGAAACAGGAGGGAGGGAGACCCAGTACTTC. Amino acid sequence: CSVETGGRETQYF.

This clone was counted only a few times. The sample contains more than one DNA sequence encoding this CDR3. The rearrangement joins TRBV6-5 to TRBJ1-6; D gene uncertain. The CDR3 is 14 amino acids. Germline assignment: CDR1 MNHEY and CDR2 SVGAGI. V was pared by 5 bases and J by 5 bases, with 10 bases between. CDR3 sequence: CASSRTGDNSPLHF. Here the CDR3 DNA reads TGTGCCAGCAGTCGGACCGGTGATAATTCACCCCTCCACTTT.

The chain has TRBV2 and TRBJ2-1; the match to TRBD2 covers 7 bases. Germline lookup yields CDR1 SNHLY and CDR2 FYNNEI. This CDR3 region has 15 residues. V lost 3 bases and J lost 5; bases outside the gene matches: 7. The CDR3 is CASSETSLGNNEQFF. CDR3 sequence (DNA): TGTGCCAGCAGTGAGACTAGCTTGGGGAACAATGAGCAGTTCTTC.

The rearrangement joins TRBV12-5 to TRBJ2-2; 7 nucleotides line up with TRBD1. This CDR3 region has 16 residues. The V segment lost 1 base and the J segment 6 bases; nucleotides outside the gene matches: 8. CDR1 LGHNT and CDR2 FRNRAP come from the germline V gene. The CDR3 bases are TGTGCTAGTGGTTTGGACGACAGGGTTCTCGCCGGGGAGCTGTTTTTT. This encodes CASGLDDRVLAGELFF.

The chain uses TRBV28 and TRBJ2-1; 11 bases map to TRBD2. Germline trimming cut 0 bases from V and 2 bases from J; bases unmatched to any gene: 6. Germline assignment: CDR1 MDHEN and CDR2 SYDVKM. This CDR3 has 18 residues. CDR3 loop: CASSLWVAGGKAYNEQFF. The CDR3 nucleotides read TGTGCCAGCAGTTTATGGGTAGCGGGGGGGAAGGCCTACAATGAGCAGTTCTTC.

This chain connects TRBV28 to TRBJ1-6, with unresolved D. V shed 4 bases and J shed 0 bases, with 4 bases lying between them. The CDR3 loop spans 14 amino acids. CDR1 is MDHEN and CDR2 is SYDVKM in the germline V gene. CDR3 region: CASSSGSYNSPLHF. In DNA, the CDR3 is TGTGCCAGCAGTTCTGGCTCCTATAATTCACCCCTCCACTTT.

The genes are TRBV6-6 and TRBJ2-2; D is perhaps TRBD1 (6 bases). Germline loops: CDR1 MNHNY, CDR2 SVGAGI (reference sequence). The CDR3 has 15 amino acids. The V end lost 2 bases, the J end lost 0 bases, and 7 bases lay between the germline ends. In nucleotides, the CDR3 is TGTGCCAGCAGTTACGGACAGTCGAACACCGGGGAGCTGTTTTTT. It encodes CASSYGQSNTGELFF.

The chain employs TRBV6-5 and TRBJ1-3, with a tentative D call TRBD1 (6 bases). The CDR3 covers 13 residues. Germline CDR1 reads MNHEY; CDR2 reads SVGAGI. Trimming removed 6 bases at V and 6 bases at J, with 12 bases between. The CDR3, as DNA: TGTGCCAGCAGACAGGGTGTTGAAAACACCATATATTTT. Protein: CASRQGVENTIYF.

CDR3 sequence: CASSDLTGRYEAFF. The DNA for the CDR3 is TGTGCCAGCAGTGATTTAACAGGGCGGTATGAAGCTTTCTTT. V gene TRBV28 combines with J gene TRBJ1-1; the D gene is possibly TRBD1 (6 bases). Germline CDR1 reads MDHEN; CDR2 reads SYDVKM. Trimming took off 5 bases at V and 7 bases at J, with 17 bases between the two ends. This CDR3 region has 14 residues.

The rearrangement uses TRBV4-2 and TRBJ1-2; D is undetermined. In germline, CDR1 is LGHNA, CDR2 YNFKEQ. The CDR3 extends over 16 amino acids. Between the trimmed V and J ends, which lost 4 bases and 2 bases, there was a span of 17 bases. CDR3 nucleotides: TGTGCCAGCAGCCGCTCAGGACCCAACGAGAACTATGGCTACACCTTC. Its translation is CASSRSGPNENYGYTF.

This sequence joins TRBV25-1 and TRBJ2-5; TRBD1 might be the D (5 bases). Germline CDR1 reads MGHDK; CDR2 reads SYGVNS. This CDR3 has 14 residues. With 1 base removed from V and 2 bases from J, the gap between germline ends came to 8 bases. As DNA, the CDR3 is TGTGCCAGCAGTGAATTTACAGGTCAAGAGACCCAGTACTTC. As protein: CASSEFTGQETQYF.

The chain combines TRBV5-1 with TRBJ2-7; 11 nucleotides match TRBD1. V gave up 4 bases and J gave up 6 bases; unmatched junction bases: 6. Germline V gives CDR1 SGHRS, CDR2 YFSETQ. The CDR3 totals 14 residues. CDR3 region: CASSARTGGGEQYF. DNA for the CDR3: TGCGCCAGCAGCGCGAGGACAGGGGGCGGCGAGCAGTACTTC.

The V call is TRBV5-1, the J call TRBJ2-3, with 7 bases matching TRBD2. With V trimmed by 0 bases and J by 6 bases, 7 bases remained unmatched. The CDR3 is made up of 15 amino acids. Germline V lookup: CDR1 SGHRS, CDR2 YFSETQ. CDR3 protein: CASSLGTRGFDTQYF. CDR3 DNA: TGCGCCAGCAGCTTGGGGACTAGAGGTTTTGATACGCAGTATTTT.

The CDR3 region has the DNA TGCAGCGTCGTACAGGGGTTGAGCTCTGGAAACACCATATATTTT. Translation: CSVVQGLSSGNTIYF. The gene calls are TRBV29-1 and TRBJ1-3; TRBD1 aligns across 7 bases. V lost 6 bases and J lost 0; bases outside the gene matches: 8. Germline V CDR1 and CDR2: SQVTM, ANQGSEA. CDR3 size: 15 residues.

The count of this clone is one. The rearrangement joins TRBV27 to TRBJ1-2, with a tentative D call TRBD1 (5 bases). This CDR3 contains 17 residues. Germline V lookup: CDR1 MNHEY, CDR2 SMNVEV (reference sequence). V was clipped by 6 bases and J by 5 bases, with 25 bases between them. The CDR3 loop reads CASSHSSKRGAEYGYTF. The DNA for the CDR3 is TGTGCCAGCAGCCACAGTTCCAAGCGAGGGGCAGAGTATGGCTACACCTTC.

The gene calls are TRBV7-9 and TRBJ2-7; D is possibly TRBD2 (7 bases). Deletions cut 4 bases from V and 7 bases from J, with 14 bases between. Germline V gives CDR1 SEHNR, CDR2 FQNEAQ (reference sequence). The length of the CDR3 is 13 residues. DNA of the CDR3: TGTGCCAGCAGCTCCTGGGGGGGGCAAGAGCAGTACTTC. Residues: CASSSWGGQEQYF.

This clone was found once. This rearrangement joins TRBV7-2 to TRBJ1-2, with a tentative D call TRBD1 (5 bases). Germline-derived CDR1 and CDR2 are SGHTA and FQGNSA. The V end was cut by 5 bases, the J end by 4 bases, with 14 bases between. The CDR3 length is 14 residues. The CDR3 loop reads CASSPAPGPYGYTF. The CDR3 DNA sequence: TGTGCCAGCAGCCCAGCCCCGGGACCCTATGGCTACACCTTC.

V gene TRBV18 combines with J gene TRBJ2-7; the D is unclear. Trimming removed 6 bases from V and 1 base from J, with 7 bases in between. The CDR3 length is 12 residues. In germline, CDR1 is KGHSH, CDR2 LQKENI. CDR3 loop: CASSSGSYEQYF. CDR3 in DNA: TGTGCCAGCTCTTCTGGATCCTACGAGCAGTACTTC.

J is TRBJ2-7 and V is TRBV30, with TRBD2 identical over 9 bases. V lost 6 bases, J lost 1 base, and 7 bases stayed unmatched. The CDR3 is made up of 14 amino acids. Germline V gives CDR1 GTSNPN, CDR2 SVGIG (reference sequence). CDR3 region: CACHQRGASYEQYF. For the CDR3, the DNA is TGTGCCTGCCACCAGCGGGGGGCGTCCTACGAGCAGTACTTC.

V gene TRBV27 combines with J gene TRBJ1-2; D not certain. The germline V gene has CDR1 MNHEY and CDR2 SMNVEV (reference sequence). There are 13 residues in the CDR3. V lost 3 bases, J lost 8 bases, and 13 bases lay in between. For the CDR3, the DNA is TGTGCCAGCAGTTTCCTAGAGGGTCTCGGCTACACCTTC. This sequence encodes CASSFLEGLGYTF.